This TCR beta chain was documented in a study of cytomegalovirus exposure and HLA in healthy donors. The assay was immunoSEQ multiplex PCR, and TCRdb's table has in-frame clones only and misses some. The table includes 150,000 to 160,000 clones, 86% detected once. Germline loops: CDR1 SGDLS, CDR2 YYNGEE. V gave up 3 bases and J gave up 2 bases, with 12 bases separating them. The CDR3 loop spans 15 amino acids. Sequenced material: PBMCs. The sequence derives from a man aged 18 to 30 in good health and CMV-seropositive. The chain has TRBV9 and TRBJ2-1; tentatively, D is TRBD2 (5 bases). The CDR3 coding sequence is TGTGCCAGCAGCGGAGGGCTCCAAACCTACAATGAGCAGTTCTTC. Translation: CASSGGLQTYNEQFF.